The T cell receptor (beta chain) under discussion was sequenced for a study of beta chain features in type 1 diabetes. Expressed TCRB transcripts were sequenced, since all the RNA that had been isolated was reverse transcribed. The average output of naive, central memory and regulatory T cell samples was several million reads. The method was immunoSEQ multiplex PCR; TCRdb's version includes in-frame clones alone and lacks a portion of them. There are under 250,000 clones in the sample; 9.5% to 13% occur only once, and approximately 1.4% lies in the top ten. The germline gives CDR1 SQVTM, CDR2 ANQGSEA. The CDR3 is 13 residues long. Trimming pared 4 bases from V and 2 bases from J, leaving 11 bases between. For this clone: Its antigen remains unidentified.

Study findings and constraints: Comparison showed that naive, central memory and Treg TCRB repertoires appeared more similar among patients than among healthy donors.

The sequenced material came from central memory CD4+ T cells from blood. The origin of this receptor is a young man in good health. The V call is TRBV29-1, the J call TRBJ2-5; tentatively, D is TRBD1 or TRBD2 (5 bases each). For the CDR3, the DNA is TGCAGCGTTGTGGGGGTGGGGCAAGAGACCCAGTACTTC. It specifies CSVVGVGQETQYF.